These 9 T cell receptor beta chains originate from one sample sequenced in a study of pediatric ulcerative colitis. Sequencing was performed with immunoSEQ multiplex PCR; in TCRdb, only in-frame clones are kept and a portion is missing. The table has some 25,000 clones, approximately 71% seen once. The rectum was sampled with one to two pinch biopsies at colonoscopy. The sequenced material came from gut tissue. These receptors were collected from a boy aged 5-17 years with severe ulcerative colitis.

The genes are TRBV6-5 and TRBJ1-4; possibly TRBD1 for D (5 bases). CDR1 and CDR2 (germline): MNHEY, SVGAGI. The CDR3 consists of 15 residues. Trimming removed 4 bases at V and 4 bases at J, with 13 bases between. The CDR3: CASSSRGRGNEKLFF. The DNA for the CDR3 is TGTGCCAGCAGTTCCCGCGGGAGGGGTAATGAAAAACTGTTTTTT.

J is TRBJ1-2 and V is TRBV25-1, with TRBD1 identical over 8 bases. Looked up from germline, CDR1 is MGHDK and CDR2 is SYGVNS. The CDR3 runs 17 residues. Trimming cost V 1 base and J 8 bases; bases outside gene matches: 15. The CDR3 loop is CASSELIAEDREGGYTF. In DNA form, the CDR3 reads TGTGCCAGCAGTGAATTAATCGCGGAGGACAGGGAGGGCGGCTACACCTTC.

The chain couples TRBV5-1 to TRBJ1-1; weak D call: TRBD1 (5 bases). With 5 bases removed from V and 1 base from J, the gap between germline ends came to 12 bases. The germline gives CDR1 SGHRS, CDR2 YFSETQ. The CDR3 sequence is 14 residues long. The CDR3 bases are TGCGCCAGCAGTACGGGACTGACGAACACTGAAGCTTTCTTT. Protein: CASSTGLTNTEAFF.

J is TRBJ1-2 and V is TRBV27; 9 nucleotides line up with TRBD1. This CDR3 region has 15 residues. Germline assignment: CDR1 MNHEY and CDR2 SMNVEV (reference sequence). Trimming cost V 5 bases and J 7 bases; bases outside gene matches: 11. CDR3 loop: CASSMTGGKASGYTF. DNA for the CDR3: TGTGCCAGCAGTATGACAGGGGGTAAGGCTAGTGGCTACACCTTC.

This clone appeared a few times. V and J are TRBV5-6 and TRBJ1-5, with unresolved D. Germline loops: CDR1 SGHDT, CDR2 YYEEEE. V was trimmed by 3 bases and J by 4 bases, leaving 5 bases between them. This CDR3 has 12 amino acids. The CDR3: CASSSQNQPQHF. The CDR3 bases are TGTGCCAGCAGCTCACAGAATCAGCCCCAGCATTTT.

The chain employs TRBV7-2 and TRBJ2-3, with 12 nucleotides matching TRBD2. Germline values: CDR1 SGHTA, CDR2 FQGNSA. CDR3 length equals 16 residues. V lost 3 bases to trimming and J lost 1 base; unmatched junction nucleotides: 2. CDR3: CASSFRLAGGTDTQYF. The CDR3 region has the DNA TGTGCCAGCAGCTTTAGACTAGCGGGAGGCACAGATACGCAGTATTTT.

The chain couples TRBV10-2 to TRBJ1-1; a weak D match, TRBD1 (5 bases). V gave up 4 bases and J gave up 3 bases, with 6 bases separating them. Germline V lookup: CDR1 WSHSY, CDR2 SAAADI. The CDR3 runs to 12 residues. DNA for the CDR3: TGCGCCAGCAGTGTAGGGGACACTGAAGCTTTCTTT. It codes for CASSVGDTEAFF.

This chain joins TRBV19 and TRBJ1-1, with D tentatively TRBD1 (6 bases). Germline V gene data show CDR1 as LNHDA and CDR2 as SQIVND (reference sequence). The CDR3 runs to 15 residues. V lost 6 bases to trimming and J lost 4 bases, with 18 bases between them. CDR3: CASSAEDRTATEAFF. The CDR3 bases are TGTGCCAGTAGCGCCGAGGACAGAACCGCCACTGAAGCTTTCTTT.

This clone was seen only a few times. The chain joins TRBV6-1 to TRBJ2-1; 7 bases are shared with TRBD2. CDR3 size: 15 residues. From germline, CDR1 is MNHNS and CDR2 SASEGT. Trimming took 0 bases from V and 8 from J; bases not matched to a gene: 7. The CDR3 here is CASSEAPSSGDEQFF. DNA of the CDR3: TGTGCCAGCAGTGAAGCGCCTTCCAGCGGGGATGAGCAGTTCTTC.